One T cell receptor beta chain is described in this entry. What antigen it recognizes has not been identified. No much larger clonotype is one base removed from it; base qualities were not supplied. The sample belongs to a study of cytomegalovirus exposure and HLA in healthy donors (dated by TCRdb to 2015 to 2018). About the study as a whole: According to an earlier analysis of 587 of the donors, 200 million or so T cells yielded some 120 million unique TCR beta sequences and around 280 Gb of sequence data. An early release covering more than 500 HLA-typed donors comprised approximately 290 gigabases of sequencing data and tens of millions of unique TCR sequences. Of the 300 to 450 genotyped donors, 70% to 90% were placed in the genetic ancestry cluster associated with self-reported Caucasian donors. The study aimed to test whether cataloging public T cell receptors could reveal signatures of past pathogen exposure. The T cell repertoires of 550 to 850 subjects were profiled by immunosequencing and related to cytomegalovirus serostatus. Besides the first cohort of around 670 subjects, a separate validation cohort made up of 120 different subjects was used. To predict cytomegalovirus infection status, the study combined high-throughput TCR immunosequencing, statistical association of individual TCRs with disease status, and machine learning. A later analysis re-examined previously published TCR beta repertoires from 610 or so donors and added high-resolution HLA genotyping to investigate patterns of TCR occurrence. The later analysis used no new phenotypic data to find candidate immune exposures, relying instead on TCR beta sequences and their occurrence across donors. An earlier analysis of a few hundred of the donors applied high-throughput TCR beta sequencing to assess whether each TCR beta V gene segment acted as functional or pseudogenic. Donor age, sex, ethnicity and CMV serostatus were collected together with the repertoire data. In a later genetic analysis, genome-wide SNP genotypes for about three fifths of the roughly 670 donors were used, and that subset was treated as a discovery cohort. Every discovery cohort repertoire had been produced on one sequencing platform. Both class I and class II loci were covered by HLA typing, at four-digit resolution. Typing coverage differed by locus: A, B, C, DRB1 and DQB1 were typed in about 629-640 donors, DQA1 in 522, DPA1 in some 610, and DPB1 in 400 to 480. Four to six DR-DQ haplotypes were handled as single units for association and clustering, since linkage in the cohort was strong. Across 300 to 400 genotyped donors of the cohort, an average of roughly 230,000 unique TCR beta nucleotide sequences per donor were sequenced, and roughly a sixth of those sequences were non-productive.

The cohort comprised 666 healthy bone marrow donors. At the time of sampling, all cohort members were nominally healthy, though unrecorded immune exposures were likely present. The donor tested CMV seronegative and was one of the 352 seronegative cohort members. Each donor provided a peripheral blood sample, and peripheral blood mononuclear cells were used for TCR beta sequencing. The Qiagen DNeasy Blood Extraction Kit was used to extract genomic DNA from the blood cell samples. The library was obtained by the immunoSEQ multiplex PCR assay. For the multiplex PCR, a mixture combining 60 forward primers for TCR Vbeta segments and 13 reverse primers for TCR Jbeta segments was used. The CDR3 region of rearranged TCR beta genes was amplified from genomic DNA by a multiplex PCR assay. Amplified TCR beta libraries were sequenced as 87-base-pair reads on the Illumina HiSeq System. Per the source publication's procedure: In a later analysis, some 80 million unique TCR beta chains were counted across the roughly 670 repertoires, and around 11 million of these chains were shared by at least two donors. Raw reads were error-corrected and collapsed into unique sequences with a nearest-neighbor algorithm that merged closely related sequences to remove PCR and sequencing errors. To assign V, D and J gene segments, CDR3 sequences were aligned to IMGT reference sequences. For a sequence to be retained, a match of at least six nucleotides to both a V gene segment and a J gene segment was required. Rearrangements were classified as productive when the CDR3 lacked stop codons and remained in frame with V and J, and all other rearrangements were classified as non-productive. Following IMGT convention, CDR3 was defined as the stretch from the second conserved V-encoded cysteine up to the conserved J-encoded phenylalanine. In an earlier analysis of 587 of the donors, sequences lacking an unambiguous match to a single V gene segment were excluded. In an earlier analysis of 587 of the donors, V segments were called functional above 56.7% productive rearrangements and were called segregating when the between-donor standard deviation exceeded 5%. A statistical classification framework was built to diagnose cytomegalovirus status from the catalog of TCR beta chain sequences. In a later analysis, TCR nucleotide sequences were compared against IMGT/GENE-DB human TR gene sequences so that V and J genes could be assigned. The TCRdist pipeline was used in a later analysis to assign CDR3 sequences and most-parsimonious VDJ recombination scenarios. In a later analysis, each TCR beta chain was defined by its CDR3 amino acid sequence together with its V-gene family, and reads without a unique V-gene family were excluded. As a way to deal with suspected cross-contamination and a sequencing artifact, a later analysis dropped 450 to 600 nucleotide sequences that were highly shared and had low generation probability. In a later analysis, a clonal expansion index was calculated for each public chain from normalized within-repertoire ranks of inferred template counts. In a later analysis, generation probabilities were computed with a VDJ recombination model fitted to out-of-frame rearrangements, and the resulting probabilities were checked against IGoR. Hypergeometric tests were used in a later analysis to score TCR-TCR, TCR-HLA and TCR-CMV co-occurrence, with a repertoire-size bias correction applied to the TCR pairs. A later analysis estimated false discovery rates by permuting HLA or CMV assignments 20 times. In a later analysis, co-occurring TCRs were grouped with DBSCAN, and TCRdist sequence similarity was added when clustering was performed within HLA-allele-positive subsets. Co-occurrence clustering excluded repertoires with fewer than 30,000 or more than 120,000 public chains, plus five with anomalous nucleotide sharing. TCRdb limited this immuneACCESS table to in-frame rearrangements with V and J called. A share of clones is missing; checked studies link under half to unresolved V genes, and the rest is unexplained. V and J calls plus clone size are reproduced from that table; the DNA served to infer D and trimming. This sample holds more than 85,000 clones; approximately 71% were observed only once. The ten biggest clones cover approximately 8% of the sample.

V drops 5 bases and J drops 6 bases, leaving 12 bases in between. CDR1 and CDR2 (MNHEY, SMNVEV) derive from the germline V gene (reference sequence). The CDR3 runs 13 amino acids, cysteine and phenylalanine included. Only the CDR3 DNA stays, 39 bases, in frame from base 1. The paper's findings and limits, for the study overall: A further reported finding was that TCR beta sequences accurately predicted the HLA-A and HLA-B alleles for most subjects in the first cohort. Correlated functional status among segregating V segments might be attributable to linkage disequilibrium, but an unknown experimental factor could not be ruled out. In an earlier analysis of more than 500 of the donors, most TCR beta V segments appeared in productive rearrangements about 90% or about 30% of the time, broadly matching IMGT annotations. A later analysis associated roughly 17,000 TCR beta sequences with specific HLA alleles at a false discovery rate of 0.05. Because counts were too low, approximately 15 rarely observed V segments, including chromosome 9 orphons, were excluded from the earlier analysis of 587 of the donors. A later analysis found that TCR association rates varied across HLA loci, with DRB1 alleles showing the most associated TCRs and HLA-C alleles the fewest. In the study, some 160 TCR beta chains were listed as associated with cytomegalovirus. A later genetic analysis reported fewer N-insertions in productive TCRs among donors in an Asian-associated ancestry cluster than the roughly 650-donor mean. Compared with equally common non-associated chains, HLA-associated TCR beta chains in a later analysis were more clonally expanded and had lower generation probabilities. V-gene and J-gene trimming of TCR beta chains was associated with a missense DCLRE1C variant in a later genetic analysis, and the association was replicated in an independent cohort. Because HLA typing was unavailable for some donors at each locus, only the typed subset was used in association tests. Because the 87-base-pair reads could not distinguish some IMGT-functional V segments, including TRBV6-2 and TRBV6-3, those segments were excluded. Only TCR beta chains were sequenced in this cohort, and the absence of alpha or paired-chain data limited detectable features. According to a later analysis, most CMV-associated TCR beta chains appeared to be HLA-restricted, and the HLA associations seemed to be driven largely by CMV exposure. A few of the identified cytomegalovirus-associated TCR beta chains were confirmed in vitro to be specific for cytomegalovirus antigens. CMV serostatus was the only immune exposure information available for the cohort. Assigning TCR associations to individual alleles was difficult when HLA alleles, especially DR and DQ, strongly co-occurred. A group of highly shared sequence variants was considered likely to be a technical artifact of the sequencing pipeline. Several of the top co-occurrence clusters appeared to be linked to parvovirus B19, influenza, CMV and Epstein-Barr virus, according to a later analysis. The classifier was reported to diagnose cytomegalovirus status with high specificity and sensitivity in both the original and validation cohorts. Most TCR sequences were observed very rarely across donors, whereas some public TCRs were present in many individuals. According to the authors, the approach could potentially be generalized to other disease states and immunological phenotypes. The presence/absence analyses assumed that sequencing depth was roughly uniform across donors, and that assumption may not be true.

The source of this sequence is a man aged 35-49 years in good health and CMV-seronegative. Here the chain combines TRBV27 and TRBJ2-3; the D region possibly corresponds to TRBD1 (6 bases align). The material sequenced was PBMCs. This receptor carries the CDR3 CASSPMGADTQYF. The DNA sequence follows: TGTGCCAGCAGTCCCATGGGGGCGGATACGCAGTATTTT.